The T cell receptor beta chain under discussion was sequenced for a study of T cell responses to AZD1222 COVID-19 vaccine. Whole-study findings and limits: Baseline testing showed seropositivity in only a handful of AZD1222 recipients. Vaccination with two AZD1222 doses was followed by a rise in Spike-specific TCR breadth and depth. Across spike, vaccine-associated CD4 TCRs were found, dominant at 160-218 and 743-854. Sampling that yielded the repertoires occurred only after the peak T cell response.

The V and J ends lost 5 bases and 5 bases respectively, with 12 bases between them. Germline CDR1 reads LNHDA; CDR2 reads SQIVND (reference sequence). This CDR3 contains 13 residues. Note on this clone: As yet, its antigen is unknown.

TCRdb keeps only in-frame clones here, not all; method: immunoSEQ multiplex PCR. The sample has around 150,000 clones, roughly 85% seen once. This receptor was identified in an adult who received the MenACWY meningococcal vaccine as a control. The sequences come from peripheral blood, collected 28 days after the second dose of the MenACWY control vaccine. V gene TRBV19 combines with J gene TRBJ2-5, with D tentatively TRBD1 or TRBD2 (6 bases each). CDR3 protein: CASSGGLLETQYF. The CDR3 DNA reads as TGTGCCAGTAGTGGGGGGCTCTTGGAGACCCAGTACTTC.